This is a list of T cell receptor beta chains from one sample in a study of blood T cell repertoires in COVID-19. Profiling relied on immunoSEQ multiplex PCR, and the TCRdb table lists in-frame clones only, not all of them. The table shows 200,000 to 300,000 clones, with approximately 88% occurring only once. The material sequenced was peripheral blood. The receptors shown here come from a man aged 35 to 55 with acute or convalescent COVID-19. CDR3s include the opening cysteine and the closing phenylalanine or tryptophan. A D gene is named only where the DNA matches it firmly.

d_gene: TRBD2
v_gene: TRBV9
j_gene: TRBJ2-1
CDR3nt: TGTGCCAGCGCGGGACTAGCGGGAGAGGGGTCCTACAATGAGCAGTTCTTC
CDR3aa: CASAGLAGEGSYNEQFF

d_gene: NA
v_gene: TRBV5-5
j_gene: TRBJ1-6
CDR3nt: TGTGCCAGCAGCTTTGGGGGGGTCAATTCACCCCTCCACTTT
CDR3aa: CASSFGGVNSPLHF

d_gene: NA
v_gene: TRBV7-9
j_gene: TRBJ1-1
CDR3nt: TGTGCCAGCAGCTTAGGGGCGATAGCTTTCTTT
CDR3aa: CASSLGAIAFF

d_gene: NA
v_gene: TRBV10-3
j_gene: TRBJ2-3
CDR3nt: TGTGCCATCAGTGAGTCGATGGGGGGGGCCCCAGATACGCAGTATTTT
CDR3aa: CAISESMGGAPDTQYF

d_gene: NA
v_gene: TRBV18
j_gene: TRBJ2-7
CDR3nt: TGTGCCAGCTCACCACCGTCAGGGCCCCCTCACGAGCAGTACTTC
CDR3aa: CASSPPSGPPHEQYF

d_gene: TRBD2
v_gene: TRBV4-2
j_gene: TRBJ2-7
CDR3nt: TGTGCCAGCAGCCCGGGACTAGCGGGGAACGGTTACGAGCAGTACTTC
CDR3aa: CASSPGLAGNGYEQYF

d_gene: TRBD2
v_gene: TRBV5-4
j_gene: TRBJ2-7
CDR3nt: TGTGCCAGCAGCTCAATGACTAGCGGGATAGGTCGGTACGAGCAGTACTTC
CDR3aa: CASSSMTSGIGRYEQYF

d_gene: TRBD2
v_gene: TRBV10-2
j_gene: TRBJ2-3
CDR3nt: TGCGCCTCACGGACTAGCGGAGGCGCAGATACGCAGTATTTT
CDR3aa: CASRTSGGADTQYF

d_gene: NA
v_gene: TRBV11-2
j_gene: TRBJ2-4
CDR3nt: TGTGCCAGCAGCTTATTTGGGGTGCAAGGGGACATTCAGTACTTC
CDR3aa: CASSLFGVQGDIQYF

d_gene: NA
v_gene: TRBV29-1
j_gene: TRBJ1-1
CDR3nt: TGCAGCGTTGCGAAAGGGGTGAACACTGAAGCTTTCTTT
CDR3aa: CSVAKGVNTEAFF